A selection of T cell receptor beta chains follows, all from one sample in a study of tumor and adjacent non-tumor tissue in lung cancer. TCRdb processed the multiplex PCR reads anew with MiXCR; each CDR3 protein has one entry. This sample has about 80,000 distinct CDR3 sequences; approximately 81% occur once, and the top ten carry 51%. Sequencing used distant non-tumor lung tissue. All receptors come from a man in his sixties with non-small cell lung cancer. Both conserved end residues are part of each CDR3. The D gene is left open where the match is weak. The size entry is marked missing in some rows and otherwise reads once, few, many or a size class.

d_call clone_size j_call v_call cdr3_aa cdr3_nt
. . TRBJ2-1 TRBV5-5 CASSRDNSYNVQFF TGTGCCAGCAGTCGGGACAACTCCTACAATGTGCAGTTCTTC
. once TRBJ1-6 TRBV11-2 CIRGLGGDNNSPLHF TGTATCAGGGGCTTAGGAGGGGACAATAATTCACCCCTCCACTTT
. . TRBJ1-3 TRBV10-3 CAIKDSSGNTIYF TGTGCCATCAAGGACAGCTCTGGAAACACCATATATTTT
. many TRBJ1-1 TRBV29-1 CSVVPTGRDTEAFF TGCAGCGTTGTCCCTACAGGAAGGGACACTGAAGCTTTCTTT
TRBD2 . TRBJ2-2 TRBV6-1 CASSTGTSANAGELFF TGTGCCAGCAGCACCGGGACTAGCGCCAACGCCGGGGAGCTGTTTTTT
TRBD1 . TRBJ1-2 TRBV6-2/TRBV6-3 CATSLTGEYGYTF TGTGCCACCAGTCTTACAGGGGAATATGGCTACACCTTC
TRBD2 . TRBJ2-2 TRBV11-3 CASSSRGAGWYRAGELFF TGTGCCAGCAGCTCCCGAGGAGCGGGATGGTACAGAGCCGGGGAGCTGTTTTTT
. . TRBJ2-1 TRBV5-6 CASIPFRLAHEQFF TGTGCCAGCATCCCTTTTCGACTTGCCCATGAGCAGTTCTTC
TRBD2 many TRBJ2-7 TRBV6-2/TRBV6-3 CASSYSSGRDEQYF TGTGCCAGCAGTTACTCTAGCGGGAGGGACGAGCAGTACTTC
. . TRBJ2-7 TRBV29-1 CSVARRRGDHEQYF TGCAGCGTAGCCCGGCGACGGGGTGACCACGAGCAATACTTC
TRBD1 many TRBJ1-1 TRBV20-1 CSARPGTGRVGAEAFF TGCAGTGCTAGACCCGGGACAGGCCGGGTAGGGGCTGAAGCTTTCTTT
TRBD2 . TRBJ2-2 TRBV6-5 CARSYSMGLAGVSGELFF TGTGCCAGGAGTTACTCGATGGGGCTAGCGGGAGTTTCCGGGGAGCTGTTTTTT
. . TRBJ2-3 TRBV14 CASSRGTQTDTQYF TGTGCCAGCAGCCGAGGGACGCAGACAGATACGCAGTATTTT
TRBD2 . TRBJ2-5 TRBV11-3 CAGSLGAAGGLVQETQYF TGTGCCGGCAGCTTAGGAGCGGCGGGGGGGCTAGTTCAAGAGACCCAATACTTC
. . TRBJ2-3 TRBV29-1 CSVTSSSGSTYTQYF TGTAGCGTTACGAGTTCAAGCGGTAGCACATATACGCAGTACTTT
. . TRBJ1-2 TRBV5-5 CASSLDLSWGSYGYTF TGTGCCAGCAGCTTGGATCTATCATGGGGCAGCTATGGCTACACCTTC
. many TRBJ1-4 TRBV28 CASSFLGPRLEKLFF TGTGCCAGCAGTTTTCTTGGACCTCGACTTGAAAAACTGTTTTTT
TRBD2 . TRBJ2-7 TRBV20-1 CSSRDPGTLAGGGYEQYF TGCAGTTCTAGAGATCCGGGGACTCTAGCGGGAGGGGGCTACGAACAGTACTTC
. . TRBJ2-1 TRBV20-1 CSTRDRPSSYNVQFF TGCAGTACTAGAGATCGGCCTAGCAGCTACAATGTGCAGTTCTTC
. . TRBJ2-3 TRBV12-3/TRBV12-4 CDSTPVSIDTQCF TGTGATAGCACCCCCGTTAGCATAGATACGCAGTGTTTT
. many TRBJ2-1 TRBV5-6 CASSVRGSYNEQFF TGTGCCAGCAGCGTCCGGGGCTCCTACAATGAGCAGTTCTTC
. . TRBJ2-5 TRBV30 CAWSRFAGETQYF TGTGCCTGGAGTCGATTTGCGGGAGAGACCCAGTACTTC
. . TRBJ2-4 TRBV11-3 CASSLSGTLTKCIQYF TGTGCCAGCAGCTTATCCGGGACACTCACCAAATGCATTCAGTACTTC